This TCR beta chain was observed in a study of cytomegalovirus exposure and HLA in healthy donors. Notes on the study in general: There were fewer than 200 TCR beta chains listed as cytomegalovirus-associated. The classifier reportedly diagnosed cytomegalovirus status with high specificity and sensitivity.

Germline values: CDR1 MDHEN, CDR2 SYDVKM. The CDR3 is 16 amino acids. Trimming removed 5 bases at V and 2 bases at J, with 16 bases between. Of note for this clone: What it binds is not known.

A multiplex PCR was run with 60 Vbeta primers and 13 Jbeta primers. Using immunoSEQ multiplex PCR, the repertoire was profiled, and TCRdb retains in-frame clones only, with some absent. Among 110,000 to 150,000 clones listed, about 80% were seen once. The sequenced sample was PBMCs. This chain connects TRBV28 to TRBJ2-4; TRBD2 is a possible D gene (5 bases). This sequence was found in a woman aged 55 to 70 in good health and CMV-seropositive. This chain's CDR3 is CASSRDRALTKNIQYF. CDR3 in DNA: TGTGCCAGCAGTCGGGATAGGGCACTGACCAAAAACATTCAGTACTTC.